This is a list of T cell receptor beta chains from one sample in a study of cytotoxic CD8 clonotypes in ibrutinib-treated CLL. Some clones are missing from TCRdb's copy, which holds only in-frame ones; the method was immunoSEQ multiplex PCR. The sample includes about 310,000 clones, 80% of them seen just once. The specimen comprised PBMCs, sampled before ibrutinib treatment. These receptors were obtained from a human donor with chronic lymphocytic leukemia. Both conserved end residues are trimmed from each CDR3. The order of the fields is J gene, V gene, clone size, CDR3 protein. Size values are once, few and many counts, or a class for expanded clones, and some rows have none.

j_gene: TRBJ1-2; v_gene: TRBV2; abundance: -; CDR3aa: ASSVGQSNFGYT
j_gene: TRBJ2-1; v_gene: TRBV28; abundance: -; CDR3aa: ASSPPQGYNEQF
j_gene: TRBJ2-5; v_gene: TRBV5-1; abundance: -; CDR3aa: ASSHGTNQETQY
j_gene: TRBJ2-3; v_gene: TRBV27; abundance: many; CDR3aa: ASSWQGYTDTQY
j_gene: TRBJ2-2; v_gene: TRBV27; abundance: -; CDR3aa: ASLTPSGQNTGELF
j_gene: TRBJ2-1; v_gene: TRBV6-5; abundance: -; CDR3aa: ASSPAGVGEQF
j_gene: TRBJ2-5; v_gene: TRBV5-1; abundance: -; CDR3aa: ASSSGNTGGEETQY
j_gene: TRBJ1-2; v_gene: TRBV25-1; abundance: once; CDR3aa: ASSESSDWGVAGYT
j_gene: TRBJ1-2; v_gene: TRBV6-5; abundance: -; CDR3aa: ASSYDQGHYGYT
j_gene: TRBJ2-1; v_gene: TRBV7-9; abundance: -; CDR3aa: ATTIFNEQF
j_gene: TRBJ1-4; v_gene: TRBV2; abundance: few; CDR3aa: ASSGLRTGWGEKLF
j_gene: TRBJ1-2; v_gene: TRBV2; abundance: -; CDR3aa: ASPQGYGYT
j_gene: TRBJ2-1; v_gene: TRBV19; abundance: -; CDR3aa: ASRGLAGASSYNEQF
j_gene: TRBJ2-3; v_gene: TRBV18; abundance: -; CDR3aa: ASSPSSGRGRDTQY
j_gene: TRBJ2-1; v_gene: TRBV11-3; abundance: -; CDR3aa: ASSHSVNAYNEQF
j_gene: TRBJ1-2; v_gene: TRBV2; abundance: -; CDR3aa: ASSQQGNYGYT
j_gene: TRBJ2-5; v_gene: TRBV4-2; abundance: once; CDR3aa: ASSQLRGAEFGLAETQY
j_gene: TRBJ2-7; v_gene: TRBV7-6; abundance: -; CDR3aa: ASSLEPGTHEQY
j_gene: TRBJ2-5; v_gene: TRBV27; abundance: -; CDR3aa: ASSLSTGWGETQY
j_gene: TRBJ1-2; v_gene: TRBV5-4; abundance: -; CDR3aa: ASSLLQFSYGYT
j_gene: TRBJ2-1; v_gene: TRBV7-8; abundance: -; CDR3aa: ASSLGRRMWDNEQF
j_gene: TRBJ2-1; v_gene: TRBV7-9; abundance: -; CDR3aa: ASSLGGNLDNEQF
j_gene: TRBJ2-7; v_gene: TRBV7-9; abundance: -; CDR3aa: ASSQRGYEQY
j_gene: TRBJ1-4; v_gene: TRBV9; abundance: -; CDR3aa: ASSEGTDNEKLF
j_gene: TRBJ2-3; v_gene: TRBV19; abundance: -; CDR3aa: ASSTISTSGSDTQY
j_gene: TRBJ2-3; v_gene: TRBV30; abundance: few; CDR3aa: AWSVSSDTQY
j_gene: TRBJ2-2; v_gene: TRBV4-1; abundance: -; CDR3aa: ASSRPEVNTGELF
j_gene: TRBJ2-7; v_gene: TRBV28; abundance: -; CDR3aa: ASSLSGTGRNEQY
j_gene: TRBJ2-4; v_gene: TRBV7-2; abundance: -; CDR3aa: ASSLVSSENIQY
j_gene: TRBJ2-3; v_gene: TRBV6-1; abundance: -; CDR3aa: ASSEVDRGATDTQY
j_gene: TRBJ2-3; v_gene: TRBV7-8; abundance: once; CDR3aa: ASSLLRGGVTDTQY
j_gene: TRBJ2-3; v_gene: TRBV27; abundance: -; CDR3aa: ASSLGHRTDTQY
j_gene: TRBJ2-2; v_gene: TRBV4-3; abundance: -; CDR3aa: ASSQSSLGELF
j_gene: TRBJ1-2; v_gene: TRBV6-5; abundance: -; CDR3aa: AAKSKGGYT
j_gene: TRBJ2-7; v_gene: TRBV2; abundance: -; CDR3aa: ASRAGTSGTYEQY
j_gene: TRBJ2-2; v_gene: TRBV9; abundance: -; CDR3aa: ASSPYFPKLAGVPGELF
j_gene: TRBJ2-2; v_gene: TRBV11-1; abundance: -; CDR3aa: ASSQPRHESNTGELF
j_gene: TRBJ1-1; v_gene: TRBV13; abundance: once; CDR3aa: ASSGAPRGSKLNTEAF
j_gene: TRBJ2-1; v_gene: TRBV29-1; abundance: -; CDR3aa: SVDVGLDTSYNEQF
j_gene: TRBJ1-4; v_gene: TRBV4-1; abundance: -; CDR3aa: ASSQESRQVEKLF
j_gene: TRBJ2-2; v_gene: TRBV7-6; abundance: -; CDR3aa: ASSLRSQGATGELF
j_gene: TRBJ1-1; v_gene: TRBV25-1; abundance: -; CDR3aa: ASLRGHTEAF
j_gene: TRBJ1-1; v_gene: TRBV29-1; abundance: -; CDR3aa: SVIWKGQSHTEAF
j_gene: TRBJ2-2; v_gene: TRBV5-1; abundance: -; CDR3aa: ASSLQFTGELF
j_gene: TRBJ2-7; v_gene: TRBV4-2; abundance: -; CDR3aa: ASSHGDGNYEQY
j_gene: TRBJ2-2; v_gene: TRBV28; abundance: -; CDR3aa: ASSLDQNTGELF
j_gene: TRBJ2-7; v_gene: TRBV30; abundance: -; CDR3aa: AWRNGRSSYEQY
j_gene: TRBJ2-7; v_gene: TRBV4-3; abundance: -; CDR3aa: ASSQDLNGRARQY
j_gene: TRBJ2-2; v_gene: TRBV10-2; abundance: -; CDR3aa: ASSESGDRELF
j_gene: TRBJ1-1; v_gene: TRBV29-1; abundance: -; CDR3aa: SGRRNTEAF
j_gene: TRBJ2-7; v_gene: TRBV5-1; abundance: once; CDR3aa: ASSKDYEQY
j_gene: TRBJ2-2; v_gene: TRBV5-4; abundance: -; CDR3aa: ASSTPGQGSTGELF
j_gene: TRBJ2-7; v_gene: TRBV4-1; abundance: few; CDR3aa: ASSRGTSSYEQY
j_gene: TRBJ2-5; v_gene: TRBV6-5; abundance: -; CDR3aa: ASSYGGSLETQY
j_gene: TRBJ2-3; v_gene: TRBV27; abundance: -; CDR3aa: ASRPGLSTDTQY